Below are 17 T cell receptor beta chains sequenced from a single sample in a study of blood T cells in healthy people across ages. A second about 7 to 12 cycle PCR used barcoded and J-beta primers. TCRdb reprocessed the 5' RACE reads via MiXCR and lists one record per CDR3 protein. The sample yields 800,000 to 1,300,000 distinct CDR3 sequences, roughly a quarter seen once. In addition, the sample was reused for a study of T cells of mothers and their children.

The sequenced material came from blood. These receptors were obtained from a girl under 10 years old in good health.

This chain links TRBV11-3 with TRBJ2-2, with TRBD2 identical over 7 bases. The CDR3 spans 17 residues. V dropped 0 bases and J dropped 4; count of bases not matched to a gene: 8. Germline V gives CDR1 SGHNT, CDR2 YENEEA. CDR3 sequence: CASSLDRDYPFTGELFF. The CDR3, as DNA: TGTGCCAGCAGCTTAGACCGGGACTACCCATTCACCGGGGAGCTGTTTTTT.

The table lists this clonotype with a few counts. The V and J genes are TRBV7-2 and TRBJ2-1; D is uncertain. V was shortened by 3 bases and J by 2 bases, with 11 bases between the two germline ends. Germline CDR1 reads SGHTA; CDR2 reads FQGNSA. The length of the CDR3 is 15 residues. The CDR3 is CASSFQFRAYNEQFF. The CDR3 nucleotides are TGTGCCAGCAGCTTTCAGTTTAGGGCCTACAATGAGCAGTTCTTC. Full variable domain (rest looked up from reference TRBV7-2 and TRBJ2-1): GAGVSQSPSNKVTEKGKDVELRCDPISGHTALYWYRQSLGQGLEFLIYFQGNSAPDKSGLPSDRFSAERTGGSVSTLTIQRTQQEDSAVYLCASSFQFRAYNEQFFGPGTRLTVL.

The gene calls are TRBV9 and TRBJ2-6; D may match TRBD1 or TRBD2 (6 bases each). CDR1 is SGDLS, CDR2 YYNGEE, per germline. The CDR3 contains 16 residues. The V gene lost 3 bases and the J gene lost 1 base, with 11 bases spanning the gap. CDR3 sequence reads: CASSGLGGSGANVLTF. In DNA form, the CDR3 reads TGTGCCAGCAGCGGACTAGGGGGATCTGGGGCCAACGTCCTGACTTTC.

The chain links TRBV7-9 to TRBJ2-1; no reliable D call. Trimming cost V 2 bases and J 4 bases, with 12 bases left between them. CDR1 SEHNR and CDR2 FQNEAQ come from the germline V gene (reference sequence). The CDR3 is 15 residues long. Here the CDR3 reads CASSLIGNLYNEQFF. DNA of the CDR3: TGTGCCAGCAGCTTAATAGGGAACTTGTACAATGAGCAGTTCTTC. Full variable domain (rest looked up from reference TRBV7-9 and TRBJ2-1): DTGVSQNPRHKITKRGQNVTFRCDPISEHNRLYWYRQTLGQGPEFLTYFQNEAQLEKSRLLSDRFSAERPKGSFSTLEIQRTEQGDSAMYLCASSLIGNLYNEQFFGPGTRLTVL.

The chain recombines TRBV11-3 with TRBJ2-3, with D perhaps TRBD1 or TRBD2 (6 bases each). Germline V CDR1 and CDR2: SGHNT, YENEEA. The CDR3 has 16 residues. The ends were cut back, 5 bases at V and 0 bases at J, with 15 bases in the middle. The CDR3 coding sequence is TGTGCCAGCAGCCCCTTGGGGGGCGATAGCACAGATACGCAGTATTTT. This translates into CASSPLGGDSTDTQYF. The full variable domain, rest sourced from reference TRBV11-3 and TRBJ2-3, is EAGVVQSPRYKIIEKKQPVAFWCNPISGHNTLYWYLQNLGQGPELLIRYENEEAVDDSQLPKDRFSAERLKGVDSTLKIQPAELGDSAVYLCASSPLGGDSTDTQYFGPGTRLTVL.

This clonotype showed up just a few times. The rearrangement joins TRBV6-2 or TRBV6-3 to TRBJ2-7, with 7 nucleotides matching TRBD2. The CDR3 contains 16 residues. Germline CDR1 and CDR2: MNHEY and SVGEGT. V lost 4 bases, J lost 0 bases, and 9 bases stayed unmatched. For the CDR3, the DNA is TGTGCCAGCAGTTTTCCGAGCGGGGTCAGCTCCTACGAGCAGTACTTC. This gives the protein CASSFPSGVSSYEQYF.

The chain has TRBV5-5 and TRBJ2-5; weak D call: TRBD2 (6 bases). CDR3 length: 16 residues. From germline, CDR1 is SGHKS and CDR2 YYEKEE (reference sequence). The V end was cut by 1 base, the J end by 5 bases, with 18 bases between. The CDR3, as DNA: TGTGCCAGCAGCTTGAACGATTTGGGGGGATACGAGACCCAGTACTTC. It encodes CASSLNDLGGYETQYF.

This clonotype was counted a few times. The chain combines TRBV2 with TRBJ2-3; D possibly corresponds to TRBD2 (8 bases). CDR1 SNHLY and CDR2 FYNNEI come from the germline V gene. V was pared by 9 bases and J by 6 bases, with 25 bases between. The CDR3 is made up of 16 amino acids. The CDR3 DNA reads TGTGCCAGACAGGATAGCGGGACAGCAAACACGGATACGCAGTATTTT. Encoded protein: CARQDSGTANTDTQYF.

This clonotype was found a few times. The gene calls are TRBV12-3 or TRBV12-4 and TRBJ2-7; D perhaps matches TRBD2 (6 bases). This CDR3 is 15 amino acids long. V dropped 6 bases and J dropped 7 bases, with 22 bases sitting between them. The CDR3 region is CASSSSWEVRQEQYF. In nucleotides, the CDR3 is TGTGCCAGCAGCTCCTCTTGGGAGGTCCGTCAGGAGCAGTACTTC.

The chain joins TRBV28 to TRBJ2-5; TRBD2 matches at 7 bases. CDR1 and CDR2 (germline): MDHEN, SYDVKM. The CDR3 has 14 amino acids. J gave up 8 bases and V 6 bases, and 12 bases lay outside the gene matches. CDR3 sequence reads: CASSSSGSGNTQYF. In DNA form, the CDR3 reads TGTGCCAGCAGCTCTAGCGGAAGCGGCAACACCCAGTACTTC.

This clonotype was observed a handful of times. The chain carries TRBV18 and TRBJ1-3; no firm D call. This CDR3 has 17 residues. Germline V gene data show CDR1 as KGHSH and CDR2 as LQKENI. Trimming removed 4 bases at V and 6 bases at J, with 22 bases between. The CDR3 DNA reads TGTGCCAGCTCACAAATATCGTCTGATCTGATCGAAAACACCATATATTTT. Residues: CASSQISSDLIENTIYF.

This chain uses TRBV12-3 or TRBV12-4 with TRBJ1-6; 9 bases fit TRBD1. The CDR3 is 15 residues long. V shed 5 bases and J 7 bases; nucleotides not matched to a gene: 6. The CDR3 reads CASSLGTGRNSPLHF. Written as DNA, the CDR3 is TGTGCCAGCAGTCTCGGGACAGGGCGGAATTCACCCCTCCACTTT.

This clonotype occurred once. Germline is not matched at one junction end, which may reflect a read error. V gene TRBV12-3 or TRBV12-4 combines with J gene TRBJ2-3, with a possible D match to TRBD1 (6 bases). The length of the CDR3 is 12 residues. The CDR3 sequence is CGSRGGADTEYF. CDR3 DNA sequence: TGTGGGAGTCGAGGGGGTGCAGATACGGAGTATTTT.

The rearrangement joins TRBV3-1 to TRBJ1-6; no clear D gene. This CDR3 is built from 14 residues. V lost 0 bases to trimming and J lost 8 bases, with 8 bases between them. Germline V lookup: CDR1 LGHDT, CDR2 YNNKEL (reference sequence). CDR3 DNA: TGTGCCAGCAGCCAAGATATGCAAGATTCACCCCTCCACTTT. Amino acids: CASSQDMQDSPLHF.

The chain is built from TRBV4-1 and TRBJ1-1; D gene uncertain. V lost 5 bases to trimming and J lost 6 bases, with 13 bases between them. The V gene's germline CDR1 is MGHRA and CDR2 YSYEKL. The CDR3 length is 13 residues. As DNA, the CDR3 is TGCGCCAGCAGCTATAGACCCAACGCTGAAGCTTTCTTT. Protein sequence: CASSYRPNAEAFF.

The gene calls are TRBV3-1 and TRBJ2-7; 14 bases fit TRBD2. The ends lost 4 bases at V and 9 bases at J; junction bases unmatched: 5. The CDR3 is 14 residues long. From germline, CDR1 is LGHDT and CDR2 YNNKEL (reference sequence). For the CDR3, the DNA is TGTGCCAGCAGCCCCGGACTAGCGGGAGGACGGCAGTACTTC. Translation: CASSPGLAGGRQYF.

The chain links TRBV7-8 to TRBJ2-7; possibly TRBD2 for D (6 bases). V gave up 5 bases and J gave up 3 bases, with 17 bases separating them. The germline V gene has CDR1 SGHVS and CDR2 FQNEAQ. This CDR3 region has 15 residues. CDR3 DNA: TGTGCCAGCAGCCCGGGGGTGGGAGAAGGCTACGAGCAGTACTTC. Translating it yields CASSPGVGEGYEQYF. The full variable domain, rest sourced from reference TRBV7-8 and TRBJ2-7, is GAGVSQSPRYKVAKRGQDVALRCDPISGHVSLFWYQQALGQGPEFLTYFQNEAQLDKSGLPSDRFFAERPEGSVSTLKIQRTQQEDSAVYLCASSPGVGEGYEQYFGPGTRLTVT.